The 21 T cell receptor beta chains below all came from one sample that was sequenced in a study of breast tumors, draining lymph nodes, adjacent tissues. Axillary draining lymph nodes of breast cancer patients supplied the node samples. Each CDR3 protein gets one entry after TCRdb re-called the multiplex PCR reads with MiXCR. The profile shows 200,000 to 250,000 distinct CDR3 sequences, about 34% of them singletons. The sequenced material came from axillary lymph node tissue. These receptors originate from a female donor with breast cancer. Some clones in this sample may be carry-over from other donors' samples.

About this clonotype itself: It may be a read error: a sequence one base away is much more abundant. The chain links TRBV6-4 to TRBJ2-1; perhaps TRBD2 as D (6 bases). The CDR3 is 15 residues long. Trimming shortened V by 5 bases and J by 2 bases, and 13 bases separated the two germline ends. Germline V gene sequence: CDR1 MRHNA, CDR2 SNTAGT. The CDR3 protein is CASSHGGRAYNEQFF. CDR3 nucleotides: TGTGCCAGCAGTCACGGGGGAAGGGCCTACAATGAGCAGTTCTTC.

This clonotype showed up many times. V gene TRBV20-1 combines with J gene TRBJ1-2; no clear D gene. The CDR3 consists of 11 residues. Germline-derived CDR1 and CDR2 are DFQATT and SNEGSKA (reference sequence). Trimming stripped 6 bases from V and 8 bases from J, with 13 bases between. The CDR3 region has the DNA TGCAGTGCCCCCCTCGGGCTAGGCTACACCTTC. Its protein is CSAPLGLGYTF.

This clonotype has a count of ten or more. The rearrangement uses TRBV24-1 and TRBJ2-7; 7 positions match TRBD1. Germline V CDR1 and CDR2: KGHDR, SFDVKD. V shed 7 bases and J 7 bases; nucleotides not matched to a gene: 9. The CDR3 runs to 13 residues. CDR3 DNA: TGTGCCACCAGCGCGACGACAGGGCGGGAGCAGTACTTC. It codes for CATSATTGREQYF.

This sequence joins TRBV28 and TRBJ1-5, with 10 bases that match TRBD1. Germline V gene lookup returns CDR1 MDHEN and CDR2 SYDVKM. CDR3 length: 17 amino acids. The V gene end was trimmed by 4 bases and the J gene end by 1 base; junction bases not matched to a gene: 7. This chain's CDR3 is CASSSQTGGLSNQPQHF. The CDR3 nucleotides read TGTGCCAGCAGTTCCCAGACAGGGGGCTTAAGCAATCAGCCCCAGCATTTT. Filled out from reference TRBV28 and TRBJ1-5, the complete variable domain reads DVKVTQSSRYLVKRTGEKVFLECVQDMDHENMFWYRQDPGLGLRLIYFSYDVKMKEKGDIPEGYSVSREKKERFSLILESASTNQTSMYLCASSSQTGGLSNQPQHFGDGTRLSIL.

This chain links TRBV30 with TRBJ2-2; the match to TRBD2 covers 7 bases. The germline CDR1 and CDR2 sequences are GTSNPN and SVGIG (reference sequence). The CDR3 loop spans 14 amino acids. The V gene end was trimmed by 0 bases and the J gene end by 4 bases; junction bases not matched to a gene: 2. The CDR3 DNA reads TGTGCCTGGAGTGTCTGGGGGGGCACCGGGGAGCTGTTTTTT. Its translation is CAWSVWGGTGELFF.

The V gene is TRBV30, the J gene TRBJ2-1; possibly TRBD1 for D (5 bases). CDR3 length: 16 residues. From germline, CDR1 is GTSNPN and CDR2 SVGIG (reference sequence). V lost 2 bases, J lost 2 bases, and 16 bases lay in between. CDR3 nucleotides: TGTGCCTGGAGTAGCAGGGCAAAGAGCCCCTACAATGAGCAGTTCTTC. Amino acid sequence: CAWSSRAKSPYNEQFF.

This chain connects TRBV10-2 to TRBJ1-2; 7 nucleotides match TRBD1. V trimming: 4 bases; J trimming: 0 bases; junction bases outside the gene matches: 2. CDR3 length equals 14 residues. Looked up from germline, CDR1 is WSHSY and CDR2 is SAAADI. CDR3 protein: CASSGTGPNYGYTF. In DNA form, the CDR3 reads TGCGCCAGCAGTGGGACAGGCCCTAACTATGGCTACACCTTC.

The sample holds a few counts of this clonotype. Given a much more abundant clone one base away, this may be a read error. As the CDR3 is not closed by the conserved phenylalanine or tryptophan, this likely results from a read error. The chain recombines TRBV9 with TRBJ2-1; maybe TRBD1 (6 bases). This CDR3 contains 13 residues. Trimming removed 0 bases at V and 8 bases at J, with 9 bases between. Per germline, CDR1 SGDLS and CDR2 YYNGEE. The chain's CDR3 is CASSVGGRDEQFS. CDR3 coding DNA: TGTGCCAGCAGCGTAGGGGGGCGCGATGAGCAGTTCTCC.

Details on this clonotype: A much bigger clone sits one base away, suggesting this may be a read error. This rearrangement joins TRBV18 to TRBJ1-1, with a tentative D call TRBD1 (6 bases). CDR1 and CDR2 (germline): KGHSH, LQKENI. This CDR3 has 15 amino acids. V was clipped by 7 bases and J by 2 bases, with 17 bases between them. CDR3 sequence: CASLGTAGVNTEAFF. The CDR3 coding sequence is TGTGCCAGCTTAGGTACGGCAGGGGTTAACACTGAAGCTTTCTTT. Full variable domain (missing parts from reference TRBV18 and TRBJ1-1): NAGVMQNPRHLVRRRGQEARLRCSPMKGHSHVYWYRQLPEEGLKFMVYLQKENIIDESGMPKERFSAEFPKEGPSILRIQQVVRGDSAAYFCASLGTAGVNTEAFFGQGTRLTVV.

This clonotype was found once. The chain combines TRBV7-9 with TRBJ1-3; 11 positions match TRBD1. This CDR3 has 18 amino acids. Germline V gives CDR1 SEHNR, CDR2 FQNEAQ (reference sequence). Unmatched junction bases numbered 8, after V lost 2 bases and J lost 2 bases. This CDR3 reads CASSLYPPGQGAGNTIYF. DNA for the CDR3: TGTGCCAGCAGCTTATATCCTCCGGGACAGGGGGCTGGAAACACCATATATTTT.

This chain connects TRBV7-2 to TRBJ2-3; 9 bases are shared with TRBD2. After removal of 2 bases from V and 3 bases from J, the junction contained 9 bases not matched to a gene. Looked up from germline, CDR1 is SGHTA and CDR2 is FQGNSA. This CDR3 has 17 amino acids. CDR3 nucleotides: TGTGCCAGCAGCTTACTATCCTCCAGCGGGAGGACAGATACGCAGTATTTT. Residues: CASSLLSSSGRTDTQYF.

Ten or more counts support this clonotype. The chain links TRBV30 to TRBJ2-5, with no clear D. V lost 0 bases and J 4 bases, leaving 6 bases between the germline ends. The CDR3 spans 12 residues. The germline V gene has CDR1 GTSNPN and CDR2 SVGIG (reference sequence). The CDR3 here is CAWSVRGETQYF. As DNA, the CDR3 is TGTGCCTGGAGTGTGAGAGGAGAGACCCAGTACTTC.

This clonotype was seen repeatedly, ten times or more. V is TRBV6-8 and J is TRBJ2-7, with D unclear. The CDR3 loop spans 11 amino acids. The germline V and J ends were trimmed by 6 bases and 2 bases, with 5 bases remaining between them. The germline gives CDR1 MNHGY, CDR2 SAAAGT. The CDR3 here is CASRETYEQYF. CDR3 bases: TGTGCCAGCAGGGAGACCTACGAGCAGTACTTC.

This clonotype came up many times. The chain combines TRBV19 with TRBJ2-7, with 8 nucleotides matching TRBD2. Trimming took 8 bases from V and 3 from J; bases not matched to a gene: 9. This CDR3 region has 14 residues. Germline V gives CDR1 LNHDA, CDR2 SQIVND (reference sequence). Here the CDR3 DNA reads TGTGCCAGTGGTGAGCGGGAGACTCACTACGAGCAGTACTTC. This encodes CASGERETHYEQYF.

As for this clonotype: This could be a read error, since a much larger clone is one nucleotide away. J is TRBJ2-3 and V is TRBV20-1, with D maybe TRBD2 (6 bases). Germline V gives CDR1 DFQATT, CDR2 SNEGSKA (reference sequence). V lost 5 bases and J 8 bases, leaving 20 bases between the germline ends. This CDR3 comprises 14 residues. In nucleotides, the CDR3 is TGCAGTGCTCTAACTGGAGGGCCATGGACTACGCAGTATTTT. It specifies CSALTGGPWTTQYF.

This clonotype appeared many times. The CDR3 nucleotides are TGCAGTGCTACTCCCAGGACCGCGAACACCGGGGAGCTGTTTTTT. It translates to CSATPRTANTGELFF. V and J are TRBV20-1 and TRBJ2-2; D is unclear. The CDR3 loop spans 15 amino acids. Germline assignment: CDR1 DFQATT and CDR2 SNEGSKA (reference sequence). V dropped 4 bases and J dropped 0 bases, with 12 bases sitting between them.

This clonotype was seen ten or more times. The chain is built from TRBV2 and TRBJ2-7; 7 positions match TRBD1. CDR1 is SNHLY, CDR2 FYNNEI, per germline. The J segment lost 2 bases and the V segment lost 4 bases, leaving 14 bases of the junction unmatched. The CDR3 extends over 17 amino acids. The CDR3 spells CASSVWDSRTRTYEQYF. CDR3 nucleotide sequence: TGTGCCAGCAGTGTTTGGGACAGCCGAACCCGTACCTACGAGCAGTACTTC.

This clonotype was counted ten times or more. This sequence joins TRBV11-2 and TRBJ2-5; 8 bases agree with TRBD2. The CDR3 has 16 amino acids. Germline V gene lookup returns CDR1 SGHAT and CDR2 FQNNGV. V trimming: 1 base; J trimming: 4 bases; junction bases outside the gene matches: 8. CDR3 DNA: TGTGCCAGCAGCTTAGGTGTTGGTCTAGCGGGAGAGACCCAGTACTTC. It yields the protein CASSLGVGLAGETQYF.

This clonotype was seen ten or more times. The V gene is TRBV12-3 or TRBV12-4, the J gene TRBJ2-3, with 10 bases lining up with TRBD2. The trim removed 3 bases at V and 2 bases at J, leaving 5 bases unmatched. This CDR3 is built from 16 residues. The CDR3 is CASSLSAGGDTDTQYF. The CDR3 nucleotides are TGTGCCAGCAGTTTGTCAGCGGGAGGGGACACAGATACGCAGTATTTT.

This clonotype was detected many times. The chain carries TRBV5-6 and TRBJ2-2; maybe TRBD2 (6 bases). This CDR3 has 15 residues. V shed 2 bases and J shed 5 bases, with 13 bases lying between them. CDR1 SGHDT and CDR2 YYEEEE come from the germline V gene. The CDR3, as DNA: TGTGCCAGCAGCTTTGGGGGGAGACAGACCGGGGAGCTGTTTTTT. It is translated as CASSFGGRQTGELFF.

This clonotype was picked up many times. The chain links TRBV9 to TRBJ2-5; D gene uncertain. Trimming stripped 0 bases from V and 3 bases from J, with 6 bases between. This CDR3 region has 13 residues. Germline CDR1 reads SGDLS; CDR2 reads YYNGEE. CDR3 region: CASSVEAEETQYF. The CDR3 region has the DNA TGTGCCAGCAGCGTAGAGGCGGAAGAGACCCAGTACTTC.